The 16 T cell receptor beta chains reported below all come from one sample, sequenced in a study of blood T cells in healthy people across ages. Together with a sample-barcoded 5' primer, a J-beta primer mix was included in a second PCR lasting roughly 6 to 12 cycles. TCRdb called the 5' RACE reads again in MiXCR, with one record for every CDR3 protein. The sample contains 700,000 to 950,000 distinct CDR3 sequences, roughly 50% of which appear only once. The source material was blood. Receptors originate from a young man in good health.

The V gene is TRBV7-2, the J gene TRBJ1-3, with TRBD1 matching over 8 bases. Losses at the gene ends were 5 bases for V and 2 bases for J; bases not matched to a gene: 5. The CDR3 length is 15 residues. Germline V gives CDR1 SGHTA, CDR2 FQGNSA. CDR3 nucleotides: TGTGCCAGCAGCCGCACAGGGGGAGCTGGAAACACCATATATTTT. Residues: CASSRTGGAGNTIYF.

The chain recombines TRBV3-1 with TRBJ1-1; D is ambiguous. Trimming removed 4 bases at V and 1 base at J, with 19 bases between. Germline CDR1 is LGHDT and CDR2 is YNNKEL (reference sequence). The CDR3 loop spans 17 amino acids. For the CDR3, the DNA is TGTGCCAGCAGCCCTTACGAAATGGGGTTGACGAACACTGAAGCTTTCTTT. Its translation: CASSPYEMGLTNTEAFF.

The V call is TRBV3-1, the J call TRBJ1-1, with D maybe TRBD1 (5 bases). Germline CDR1 is LGHDT and CDR2 is YNNKEL (reference sequence). This CDR3 comprises 16 residues. V was cut by 1 base and J by 2 bases, with 14 bases left in between. The CDR3 bases are TGTGCCAGCAGCCAAGCCCAATGGGGGTATAACACTGAAGCTTTCTTT. It specifies CASSQAQWGYNTEAFF. Full variable domain (remainder filled in from reference TRBV3-1 and TRBJ1-1): DTAVSQTPKYLVTQMGNDKSIKCEQNLGHDTMYWYKQDSKKFLKIMFSYNNKELIINETVPNRFSPKSPDKAHLNLHINSLELGDSAVYFCASSQAQWGYNTEAFFGQGTRLTVV.

This chain links TRBV10-2 with TRBJ2-1; D is possibly TRBD1 or TRBD2 (5 bases each). CDR1 and CDR2 (germline): WSHSY, SAAADI. The CDR3 is 12 residues long. Trimming removed 4 bases from V and 9 bases from J, with 10 bases in between. The CDR3 is CASSVRGTEQFF. The DNA for the CDR3 is TGCGCCAGCAGTGTGAGGGGCACTGAGCAGTTCTTC.

The gene calls are TRBV14 and TRBJ2-5, with unresolved D. The V end was cut by 2 bases, the J end by 4 bases, with 8 bases between. This CDR3 has 13 amino acids. Germline assignment: CDR1 SGHDN and CDR2 FVKESK. The CDR3 protein is CASSQFSIETQYF. As DNA, the CDR3 is TGTGCCAGCAGCCAATTCTCTATAGAGACCCAGTACTTC.

The rearrangement uses TRBV28 and TRBJ1-5, with a possible D match to TRBD1 (5 bases). Germline-derived CDR1 and CDR2 are MDHEN and SYDVKM. The germline V and J ends were trimmed by 6 bases and 7 bases, with 10 bases remaining between them. CDR3 size: 12 residues. The DNA for the CDR3 is TGTGCCAGCAGCCCTTGGGGGCAGCCCCAGCATTTT. It translates to CASSPWGQPQHF.

This chain uses TRBV20-1 with TRBJ2-7; D unclear. The J call may not be correct, given that the DNA end is closer to TRBJ2-4. The CDR3 covers 17 residues. Germline V gene sequence: CDR1 DFQATT, CDR2 SNEGSKA (reference sequence). CDR3 region: CSAPTTILRTRLNIQYF. CDR3 nucleotides: TGCAGTGCTCCTACTACTATTTTAAGAACTCGGTTAAACATTCAGTACTTC.

As to this clonotype: A much larger clone differs from this one at a single base, so this may be a read error. The J gene is TRBJ2-7, the V gene TRBV12-3 or TRBV12-4; D is ambiguous. The CDR3 consists of 12 residues. The V gene lost 8 bases and the J gene lost 9 bases, with 17 bases spanning the gap. CDR3 bases: TGTGCCAGCGATACCAATTGGGCGCGGCAGTACTTC. Translated, it gives CASDTNWARQYF.

The rearrangement links TRBV20-1 to TRBJ2-7; no definite D call. This CDR3 is 15 amino acids long. Germline lookup yields CDR1 DFQATT and CDR2 SNEGSKA (reference sequence). Trimming pared 6 bases from V and 7 bases from J, leaving 25 bases between. The CDR3 region has the DNA TGCAGTGCCAAAGAGACCCCACTCGGTGGAAATGAGCAGTACTTC. This translates into CSAKETPLGGNEQYF.

V usage is TRBV6-5 and J usage is TRBJ2-1; the match to TRBD2 covers 13 bases. The CDR3 is 18 amino acids. Germline V gene lookup returns CDR1 MNHEY and CDR2 SVGAGI. The ends lost 6 bases at V and 5 bases at J; junction bases unmatched: 13. CDR3 residues: CASSSTSGGALRDNEQFF. The CDR3, as DNA: TGTGCCAGCAGCTCTACTAGCGGGGGGGCCTTGAGAGACAATGAGCAGTTCTTC.

This clonotype was seen more than once but under ten times. The chain links TRBV7-9 to TRBJ1-2; the match to TRBD1 covers 7 bases. The CDR3 runs 14 residues. Per germline, CDR1 SEHNR and CDR2 FQNEAQ (reference sequence). Trimming removed 5 bases from V and 4 bases from J; junction bases left unmatched: 7. The CDR3: CASSPGGQLYGYTF. The CDR3 coding sequence is TGTGCCAGCAGCCCGGGGGGACAGCTCTATGGCTACACCTTC.

Concerning this clonotype: A clone one base away is much larger, so this may be a read error. The gene calls are TRBV14 and TRBJ2-4; D remains unclear. The germline V gene encodes CDR1 SGHDN and CDR2 FVKESK. The CDR3 has 16 residues. CDR3 residues: CTSSQATGSAKNIQYF. In DNA, the CDR3 is TGTACCAGCAGCCAAGCCACGGGTTCGGCCAAAAACATTCAGTACTTC.

The chain combines TRBV20-1 with TRBJ2-3; the D gene is possibly TRBD2 (6 bases). The length of the CDR3 is 18 residues. The ends were cut back, 1 base at V and 2 bases at J, with 22 bases in the middle. Germline V CDR1 and CDR2: DFQATT, SNEGSKA (reference sequence). The CDR3 sequence: CSARVDLAMDWNTDTQYF. The CDR3 coding sequence is TGCAGTGCTAGAGTGGACCTAGCGATGGACTGGAACACAGATACGCAGTATTTT.

This chain joins TRBV4-1 and TRBJ2-3; 8 bases are a match to TRBD2. The J segment lost 3 bases and the V segment lost 5 bases, leaving 7 bases of the junction unmatched. CDR3 length: 15 residues. CDR1 is MGHRA and CDR2 is YSYEKL in the germline V gene. The CDR3 bases are TGCGCCAGCAGCGAATCCCCGGGGGGGACAGATACGCAGTATTTT. Protein sequence: CASSESPGGTDTQYF.

This clonotype occurred a few times. The J gene is TRBJ2-5, the V gene TRBV12-3 or TRBV12-4; D unclear. The CDR3 length is 13 residues. Trimming took off 3 bases at V and 5 bases at J, with 10 bases between the two ends. The DNA of the CDR3 is TGTGCCAGCAGTTTGGAGTTGGGGGAGACCCAGTACTTC. Translation: CASSLELGETQYF.

Comments on this clonotype: The junction does not match germline at one end; this may be a read error. The CDR3 DNA reads as TGCAGCGCTGAAGAACGGCCGAGGGCTTACGGCTACACCTTC. Translation: CSAEERPRAYGYTF. This chain joins TRBV29-1 and TRBJ1-2; D call uncertain. This CDR3 is built from 14 residues. The germline V gene has CDR1 SQVTM and CDR2 ANQGSEA.